The rows below give T cell receptor beta chains drawn from one sample of a study of T cell responses to AZD1222 COVID-19 vaccine. The method was immunoSEQ multiplex PCR; TCRdb's version includes in-frame clones alone and lacks a portion of them. The table includes fewer than 85,000 clones, approximately 90% detected once. This specimen consisted of peripheral blood, obtained on day 0 of AZD1222 vaccination. All receptors derive from an adult in good health. The CDR3 runs from the conserved cysteine through the conserved F or W. Each record gives: J gene, clone size, V gene, D gene, CDR3 protein, CDR3 DNA. A D gene is named only where the DNA matches it firmly. Size is stated for part of the rows, as once, few or many counts, or as a class when the clone is expanded.

TRBJ1-5 . TRBV7-9 . CASSFGVNQPQHF TGTGCCAGCAGCTTCGGCGTAAATCAGCCCCAGCATTTT
TRBJ1-4 . TRBV4-3 TRBD1 CASSHYSDRGEKLFF TGCGCCAGCAGCCATTATTCGGACAGGGGTGAAAAACTGTTTTTT
TRBJ2-3 . TRBV9 . CASSLLTQGDTQYF TGTGCCAGCAGCCTCCTTACACAAGGGGATACGCAGTATTTT
TRBJ2-7 . TRBV28 TRBD2 CASSSTAAGEFYEQYF TGTGCCAGCAGTTCTACTGCAGCGGGGGAATTCTACGAGCAGTACTTC
TRBJ2-3 . TRBV15 TRBD1 CATSSDRAGTQYF TGTGCCACCAGCAGTGACAGGGCCGGTACGCAGTATTTT
TRBJ1-5 . TRBV2 . CASSEGPQPQHF TGTGCCAGCAGTGAGGGGCCCCAGCCCCAGCATTTT
TRBJ2-1 . TRBV2 TRBD2 CASSDGDPSGTAHEQFF TGTGCCAGCAGTGACGGAGATCCTAGCGGGACGGCGCATGAGCAGTTCTTC
TRBJ1-5 . TRBV24-1 TRBD1 CATSDARQGAVLNF TGTGCCACCAGTGATGCCCGACAGGGGGCCGTATTGAATTTT
TRBJ2-3 . TRBV2 . CASSNTDTQYF TGTGCCAGCAGTAACACAGATACGCAGTATTTT
TRBJ2-1 once TRBV6-5 TRBD2 CASSYTLGTSGNEQFF TGTGCCAGCAGTTATACCCTCGGGACTAGCGGCAATGAGCAGTTCTTC